The present T cell receptor beta chain was sequenced within a study of blood T cell repertoires in COVID-19. Libraries were prepared by immunoSEQ multiplex PCR; TCRdb keeps only in-frame clonotypes and omits some of them. The sample consists of 150,000 to 200,000 clones, more than 75% of them appearing once. V lost 7 bases, J lost 9 bases, and 5 bases stayed unmatched. The CDR3 totals 13 residues. The germline CDR1 and CDR2 sequences are SGHTA and FQGTGA. The clonotype originates from a man aged 65 to 79 with acute or convalescent COVID-19. The material sequenced was peripheral blood. The chain joins TRBV7-3 to TRBJ2-1; 11 nucleotides align to TRBD1. The CDR3 loop is CASTSGQGVEQFF. The CDR3 bases are TGTGCCAGCACCTCGGGACAGGGGGTTGAGCAGTTCTTC.